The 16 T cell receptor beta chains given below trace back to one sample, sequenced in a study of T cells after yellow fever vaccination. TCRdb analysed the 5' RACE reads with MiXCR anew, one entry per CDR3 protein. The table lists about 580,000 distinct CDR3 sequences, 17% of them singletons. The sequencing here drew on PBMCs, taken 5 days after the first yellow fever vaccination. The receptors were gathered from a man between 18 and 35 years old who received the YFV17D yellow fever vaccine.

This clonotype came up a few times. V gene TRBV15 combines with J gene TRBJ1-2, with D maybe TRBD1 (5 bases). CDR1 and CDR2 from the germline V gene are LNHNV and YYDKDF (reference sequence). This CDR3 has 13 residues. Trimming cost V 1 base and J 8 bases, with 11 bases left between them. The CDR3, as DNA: TGTGCCACCAGCAGAGGACAGAACGCGGGCTACACCTTC. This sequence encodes CATSRGQNAGYTF.

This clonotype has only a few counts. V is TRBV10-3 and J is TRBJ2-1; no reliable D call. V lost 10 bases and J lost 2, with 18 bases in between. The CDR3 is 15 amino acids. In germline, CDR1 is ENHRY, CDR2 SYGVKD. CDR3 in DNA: TGTGCCACCTCGCCAGGTGGACCTCCCTACAATGAGCAGTTCTTC. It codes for CATSPGGPPYNEQFF.

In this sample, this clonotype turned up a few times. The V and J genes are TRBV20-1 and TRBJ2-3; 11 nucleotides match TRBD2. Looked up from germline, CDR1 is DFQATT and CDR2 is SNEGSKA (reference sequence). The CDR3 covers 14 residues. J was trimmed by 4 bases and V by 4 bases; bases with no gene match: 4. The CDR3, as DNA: TGCAGTGCTAAGCTAGCGGGGGGATCAGATACGCAGTATTTT. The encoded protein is CSAKLAGGSDTQYF.

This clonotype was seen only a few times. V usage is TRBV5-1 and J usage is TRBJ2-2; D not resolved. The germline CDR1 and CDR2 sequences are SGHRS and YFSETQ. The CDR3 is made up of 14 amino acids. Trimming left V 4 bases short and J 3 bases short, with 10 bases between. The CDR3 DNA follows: TGCGCCAGCAGCACCACACGTTACACCGGGGAGCTGTTTTTT. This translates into CASSTTRYTGELFF.

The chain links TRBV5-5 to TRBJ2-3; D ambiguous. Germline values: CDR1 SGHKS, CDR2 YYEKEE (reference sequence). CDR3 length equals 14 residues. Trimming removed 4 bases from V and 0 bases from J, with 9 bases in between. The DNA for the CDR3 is TGTGCCAGCAGCGCGGACGGAAGCACAGATACGCAGTATTTT. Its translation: CASSADGSTDTQYF.

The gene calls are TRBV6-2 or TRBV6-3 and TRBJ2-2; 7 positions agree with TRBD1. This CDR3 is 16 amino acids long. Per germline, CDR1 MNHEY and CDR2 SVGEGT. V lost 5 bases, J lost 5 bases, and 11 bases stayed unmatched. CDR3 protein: CASSTRQGVGTGELFF. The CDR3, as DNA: TGTGCCAGCAGTACCCGACAGGGTGTAGGTACCGGGGAGCTGTTTTTT.

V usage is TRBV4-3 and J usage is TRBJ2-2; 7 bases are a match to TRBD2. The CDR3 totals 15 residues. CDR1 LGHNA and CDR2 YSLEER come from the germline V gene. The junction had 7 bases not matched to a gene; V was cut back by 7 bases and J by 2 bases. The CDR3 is CASTPGLTNTGELFF. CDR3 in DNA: TGCGCCAGCACGCCGGGACTAACAAACACCGGGGAGCTGTTTTTT.

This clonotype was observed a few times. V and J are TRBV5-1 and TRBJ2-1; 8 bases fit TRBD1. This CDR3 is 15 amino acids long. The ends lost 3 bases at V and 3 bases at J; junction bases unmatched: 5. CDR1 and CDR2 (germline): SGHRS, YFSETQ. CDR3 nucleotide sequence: TGCGCCAGCAGCTCTACAGGGGGTCTCTACAATGAGCAGTTCTTC. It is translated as CASSSTGGLYNEQFF.

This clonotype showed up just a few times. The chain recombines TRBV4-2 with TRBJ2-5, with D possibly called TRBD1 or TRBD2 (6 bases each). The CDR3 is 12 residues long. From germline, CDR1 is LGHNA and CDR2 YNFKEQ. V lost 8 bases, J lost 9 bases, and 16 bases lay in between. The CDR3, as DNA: TGTGCCAGCGGGGACTCCGCAGGGGCCCAGTACTTC. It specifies CASGDSAGAQYF.

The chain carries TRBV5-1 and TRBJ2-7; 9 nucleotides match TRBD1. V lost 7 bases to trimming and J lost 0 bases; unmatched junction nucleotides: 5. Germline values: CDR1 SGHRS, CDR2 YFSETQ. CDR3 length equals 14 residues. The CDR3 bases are TGCGCCAGCCTCGGACAGGGGAGCTCCTACGAGCAGTACGTC. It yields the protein CASLGQGSSYEQYV.

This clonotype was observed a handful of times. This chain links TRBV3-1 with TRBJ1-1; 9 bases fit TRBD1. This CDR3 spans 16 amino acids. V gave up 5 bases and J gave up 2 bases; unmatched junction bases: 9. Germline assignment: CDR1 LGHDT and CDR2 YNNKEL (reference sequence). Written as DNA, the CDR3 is TGTGCCAGCAGCGCCCGGGACAGGGTAACTAACACTGAAGCTTTCTTT. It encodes CASSARDRVTNTEAFF.

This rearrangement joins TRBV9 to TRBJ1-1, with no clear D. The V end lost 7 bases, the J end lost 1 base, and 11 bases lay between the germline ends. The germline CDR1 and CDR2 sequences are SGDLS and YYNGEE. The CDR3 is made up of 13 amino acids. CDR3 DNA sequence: TGTGCCAGCGCAACGGAGGGGAACACTGAAGCTTTCTTT. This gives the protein CASATEGNTEAFF.

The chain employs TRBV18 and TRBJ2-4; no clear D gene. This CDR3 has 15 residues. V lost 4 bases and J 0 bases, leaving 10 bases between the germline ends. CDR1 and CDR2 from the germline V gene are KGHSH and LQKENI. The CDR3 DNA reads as TGTGCCAGCTCACAAAGTTGGAAAGCCAAAAACATTCAGTACTTC. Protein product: CASSQSWKAKNIQYF.

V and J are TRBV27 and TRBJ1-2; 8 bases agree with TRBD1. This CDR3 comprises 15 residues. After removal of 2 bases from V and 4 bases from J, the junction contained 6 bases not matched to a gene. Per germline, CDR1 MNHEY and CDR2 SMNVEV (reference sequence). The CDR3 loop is CASSLKSGGGYGYTF. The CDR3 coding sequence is TGTGCCAGCAGTTTAAAGTCAGGGGGCGGCTATGGCTACACCTTC.

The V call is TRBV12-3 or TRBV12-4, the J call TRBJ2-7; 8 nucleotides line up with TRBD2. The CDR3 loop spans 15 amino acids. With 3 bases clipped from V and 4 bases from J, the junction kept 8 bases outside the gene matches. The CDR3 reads CASSLLCGGFYEQYV. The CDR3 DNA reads TGTGCCAGCAGTTTGCTATGCGGGGGGTTTTACGAGCAGTACGTC.

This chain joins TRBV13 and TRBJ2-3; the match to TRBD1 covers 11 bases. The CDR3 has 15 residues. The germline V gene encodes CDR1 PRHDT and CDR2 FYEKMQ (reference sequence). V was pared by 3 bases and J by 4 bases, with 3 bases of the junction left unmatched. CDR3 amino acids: CASSFPGQGADTQYF. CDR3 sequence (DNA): TGTGCCAGCAGCTTTCCGGGACAGGGGGCAGATACGCAGTATTTT.